At least ten counts were recorded for the clone carrying this TCR beta chain. What it recognizes is unknown. V lost 3 bases and J lost 1, with 9 bases in between. The CDR3 runs 15 residues. The V gene's germline CDR1 is LNHNV and CDR2 YYDKDF (reference sequence). One entry per CDR3 protein results from TCRdb running MiXCR on the 5' RACE reads. The sample lists about 660,000 distinct CDR3 sequences; over 8.5% were seen once. This record comes from a study of identical twins. Whole-study findings and limits: Memory repertoires showed no such pattern, whereas abundant cord blood beta clonotypes carried fewer insertions. Invariant MAIT and iNKT cells could partly confound zero-insertion analyses.

This sample was also put to use in a study of yellow fever vaccine responses in identical twins.

The sequenced sample consisted of PBMCs. V gene TRBV15 combines with J gene TRBJ2-2; weak D call: TRBD2 (6 bases). This TCR came from a woman aged 18-29 years in good health. The chain's CDR3 is CATSRTAGNTGELFF. The DNA for the CDR3 is TGTGCCACCAGCAGGACAGCGGGGAACACCGGGGAGCTGTTTTTT.